This passage covers 32 T cell receptor beta chains from one sample sequenced in a study of shared clonotypes between healthy human individuals. TCRdb's table, derived via immunoSEQ multiplex PCR, lists solely in-frame clones and lacks some. The repertoire holds roughly 2.6 million clones, with about 92% as singletons. The specimen was naive CD4+ T cells sorted from blood. Sample subset: CD45RA+ positively selected. The receptors shown here come from a man younger than 30 in good health.

The CDR3 nucleotides read TGTGCCAGCAGTGAGGGGGCGCCTAACTATGGCTACACCTTC. Protein product: CASSEGAPNYGYTF. The rearrangement uses TRBV25-1 and TRBJ1-2; a possible D gene is TRBD1 (6 bases). Looked up from germline, CDR1 is MGHDK and CDR2 is SYGVNS. The CDR3 spans 14 residues. V was pared by 3 bases and J by 0 bases, with 8 bases between.

V usage is TRBV6-1 and J usage is TRBJ2-2; 8 bases map to TRBD2. V gave up 2 bases and J gave up 4 bases; unmatched junction bases: 6. Germline loops: CDR1 MNHNS, CDR2 SASEGT. The CDR3 sequence is 16 residues long. The CDR3 DNA reads TGTGCCAGCAGTGAACGGGCGGGAGGAGGCACCGGGGAGCTGTTTTTT. This gives the protein CASSERAGGGTGELFF.

The gene calls are TRBV6-1 and TRBJ1-3, with 7 nucleotides matching TRBD1. CDR1 is MNHNS and CDR2 is SASEGT in the germline V gene. V shed 2 bases, J shed 4 bases, and the junction held 17 bases outside the gene matches. The CDR3 consists of 19 residues. CDR3 residues: CASSERNRGSFATGNTIYF. DNA for the CDR3: TGTGCCAGCAGTGAACGAAACAGGGGATCTTTTGCAACGGGAAACACCATATATTTT.

Notes on this clone: Other DNA sequences from this sample encode an identical CDR3 as well. This chain links TRBV18 with TRBJ1-1; tentatively, D is TRBD1 (6 bases). CDR3 size: 14 residues. CDR1 KGHSH and CDR2 LQKENI come from the germline V gene. Trimming took off 5 bases at V and 0 bases at J, with 10 bases between the two ends. CDR3 nucleotides: TGTGCCAGCTCAGCCACAGGGTTGAACACTGAAGCTTTCTTT. Amino acid sequence: CASSATGLNTEAFF.

The rearrangement joins TRBV25-1 to TRBJ1-4; possibly TRBD1 for D (6 bases). Between the trimmed V and J ends, which lost 2 bases and 4 bases, there was a span of 11 bases. In germline, CDR1 is MGHDK, CDR2 SYGVNS. CDR3 length: 15 amino acids. CDR3 protein: CASSETTGFNEKLFF. The CDR3 nucleotides read TGTGCCAGCAGTGAAACAACAGGGTTTAATGAAAAACTGTTTTTT.

The rearrangement links TRBV30 to TRBJ2-7; D possibly matches TRBD1 or TRBD2 (5 bases each). The germline V gene has CDR1 GTSNPN and CDR2 SVGIG (reference sequence). The CDR3 sequence is 13 residues long. V shed 3 bases and J shed 5 bases, with 14 bases lying between them. The chain's CDR3 is CAWSPTRGHEQYF. CDR3 nucleotides: TGTGCCTGGAGCCCTACCCGGGGCCACGAGCAGTACTTC. The full variable domain, with the rest looked up from reference TRBV30 and TRBJ2-7, is SQTIHQWPATLVQPVGSPLSLECTVEGTSNPNLYWYRQAAGRGLQLLFYSVGIGQISSEVPQNLSASRPQDRQFILSSKKLLLSDSGFYLCAWSPTRGHEQYFGPGTRLTVT.

This clone was detected only once. The sample holds other DNA sequences that translate to the same CDR3. The V gene is TRBV6-1, the J gene TRBJ1-5; a weak D match, TRBD1 (5 bases). Germline CDR1 reads MNHNS; CDR2 reads SASEGT. V shed 6 bases and J shed 3 bases, with 12 bases lying between them. The CDR3 covers 14 residues. In DNA form, the CDR3 reads TGTGCCAGCAGACGGGGGGGTTCCAATCAGCCCCAGCATTTT. It specifies CASRRGGSNQPQHF.

CDR3 nucleotides: TGCGCCAGCAGCTTGGCCGAGAGAAGCTCTGGAAACACCATATATTTT. It is translated as CASSLAERSSGNTIYF. V usage is TRBV5-1 and J usage is TRBJ1-3; no clear D. The V end lost 0 bases, the J end lost 0 bases, and 10 bases lay between the germline ends. CDR3 length: 16 residues. From germline, CDR1 is SGHRS and CDR2 YFSETQ.

The chain links TRBV7-3 to TRBJ2-5, with TRBD1 identical over 12 bases. This CDR3 has 17 amino acids. Trimming removed 5 bases from V and 4 bases from J; junction bases left unmatched: 11. Per germline, CDR1 SGHTA and CDR2 FQGTGA. Here the CDR3 DNA reads TGTGCCAGCAGCCGACTTCCGGGACAGGGGGCCGGAGAGACCCAGTACTTC. It codes for CASSRLPGQGAGETQYF.

This chain joins TRBV28 and TRBJ2-1; no clear D. The germline gives CDR1 MDHEN, CDR2 SYDVKM. The CDR3 loop spans 13 amino acids. Trimming took 5 bases from V and 9 from J, leaving 14 bases between them. CDR3 DNA sequence: TGTGCCAGCAGTACCCCTAATTCGGGTGAGCAGTTCTTC. Its protein is CASSTPNSGEQFF.

This sequence joins TRBV12-5 and TRBJ2-1, with TRBD2 identical over 7 bases. The CDR3 runs 16 residues. The germline gives CDR1 LGHNT, CDR2 FRNRAP. J gave up 5 bases and V 0 bases, and 7 bases lay outside the gene matches. The CDR3 nucleotides are TGTGCTAGTGGTTTGGTAAGAGGTCTAGCGGACAATGAGCAGTTCTTC. Protein sequence: CASGLVRGLADNEQFF.

The J gene is TRBJ2-5, the V gene TRBV11-1; 12 nucleotides align to TRBD1. The closer fit of TRBJ2-7 to the DNA end suggests the J call may be wrong. In germline, CDR1 is SGHAT, CDR2 FQDESV (reference sequence). The CDR3 runs to 17 residues. The CDR3 nucleotides read TGTGCCAGCAGCGGCCGGCTAGGGACAGGGGGCTTTTACGAGCAGTACTTC. This sequence encodes CASSGRLGTGGFYEQYF.

The chain joins TRBV6-1 to TRBJ2-1; no clear D. CDR1 and CDR2 from the germline V gene are MNHNS and SASEGT. The CDR3 runs to 15 residues. V dropped 4 bases and J dropped 2 bases, with 12 bases sitting between them. For the CDR3, the DNA is TGTGCCAGCAGTGGAGGACGGATTACCTACAATGAGCAGTTCTTC. Translated, it gives CASSGGRITYNEQFF.

This sequence joins TRBV7-2 and TRBJ2-7, with D unclear. The V and J ends lost 1 base and 7 bases respectively, with 14 bases between them. CDR1 SGHTA and CDR2 FQGNSA come from the germline V gene. The CDR3 length is 14 residues. The CDR3 here is CASSLGLMLREQYF. Here the CDR3 DNA reads TGTGCCAGCAGCTTAGGACTCATGTTACGGGAGCAGTACTTC.

The V call is TRBV6-1, the J call TRBJ2-2; D unresolved. The CDR3 runs to 15 residues. Germline V gene lookup returns CDR1 MNHNS and CDR2 SASEGT. V was trimmed by 6 bases and J by 5 bases, leaving 16 bases between them. For the CDR3, the DNA is TGTGCCAGCAGAGAAAGGGTGATAGGAACCGGGGAGCTGTTTTTT. The encoded protein is CASRERVIGTGELFF.

V gene TRBV14 combines with J gene TRBJ1-2, with a possible D match to TRBD1 (5 bases). This CDR3 comprises 14 residues. Deletions cut 1 base from V and 4 bases from J, with 10 bases between. CDR1 is SGHDN, CDR2 FVKESK, per germline. CDR3 loop: CASSQAGTVYGYTF. DNA for the CDR3: TGTGCCAGCAGCCAAGCCGGGACGGTCTATGGCTACACCTTC.

The rearrangement uses TRBV5-1 and TRBJ1-4; D gene unclear. The CDR3 is made up of 15 amino acids. Germline V gives CDR1 SGHRS, CDR2 YFSETQ. Trimming stripped 1 base from V and 5 bases from J, with 12 bases between. The CDR3 loop is CASSLLLSKNEKLFF. The CDR3 DNA reads as TGCGCCAGCAGCTTGCTCCTGTCGAAGAATGAAAAACTGTTTTTT.

CDR3 sequence: CASSPRASNEQFF. In DNA form, the CDR3 reads TGTGCCAGCAGCCCCCGGGCCTCCAATGAGCAGTTCTTC. This chain links TRBV11-3 with TRBJ2-1; D is ambiguous. Germline lookup yields CDR1 SGHNT and CDR2 YENEEA. The V gene lost 5 bases and the J gene lost 6 bases, with 11 bases spanning the gap. The CDR3 spans 13 residues.

V is TRBV4-1 and J is TRBJ1-2, with TRBD1 identical over 9 bases. V lost 3 bases, J lost 8 bases, and 7 bases stayed unmatched. Germline CDR1 MGHRA, CDR2 YSYEKL. This CDR3 region has 14 residues. The CDR3 DNA follows: TGCGCCAGCAGCCAGTCGGGACAGGGTCTAGGCTACACCTTC. Translating gives CASSQSGQGLGYTF.

The chain joins TRBV2 to TRBJ2-1, with 8 bases aligning to TRBD2. J lost 3 bases, V lost 6 bases, and 10 bases had no gene match. The V gene's germline CDR1 is SNHLY and CDR2 FYNNEI. The CDR3 has 16 amino acids. The CDR3 is CASRPGGAGGYNEQFF. In DNA, the CDR3 is TGTGCCAGCAGGCCCGGTGGGGCGGGAGGCTACAATGAGCAGTTCTTC.

This chain joins TRBV6-5 and TRBJ1-1; possibly TRBD1 for D (6 bases). Deletions cut 6 bases from V and 0 bases from J, with 11 bases between. Per germline, CDR1 MNHEY and CDR2 SVGAGI. This CDR3 contains 14 residues. The CDR3 coding sequence is TGTGCCAGCAGACAGGGACACTTGAACACTGAAGCTTTCTTT. This encodes CASRQGHLNTEAFF.

The chain couples TRBV30 to TRBJ1-6, with 7 bases lining up with TRBD1. The V segment lost 3 bases and the J segment 7 bases; nucleotides outside the gene matches: 6. CDR3 size: 14 residues. Per the germline V gene, CDR1 is GTSNPN and CDR2 is SVGIG (reference sequence). In DNA, the CDR3 is TGTGCCTGGAGATCGGGGACAGCAAATTCACCCCTCCACTTT. Its translation is CAWRSGTANSPLHF.

The rearrangement joins TRBV5-1 to TRBJ2-1; D is ambiguous. Germline V gene sequence: CDR1 SGHRS, CDR2 YFSETQ. The CDR3 is made up of 14 amino acids. Trimming removed 2 bases from V and 7 bases from J, with 13 bases in between. The CDR3 DNA reads TGCGCCAGCAGCTTTTCGTATTCAGGTAATGAGCAGTTCTTC. This gives the protein CASSFSYSGNEQFF.

The chain has TRBV11-2 and TRBJ1-4; 8 nucleotides align to TRBD1. This CDR3 contains 15 residues. From germline, CDR1 is SGHAT and CDR2 FQNNGV. J gave up 7 bases and V 5 bases, and 9 bases lay outside the gene matches. The CDR3 coding sequence is TGTGCCAGCAGCGCCTCAGGGGGCGCGGGTGAAAAACTGTTTTTT. Amino acids: CASSASGGAGEKLFF.

The rearrangement joins TRBV9 to TRBJ2-7; TRBD2 matches at 7 bases. This CDR3 is built from 12 residues. After removal of 6 bases from V and 9 bases from J, the junction contained 9 bases not matched to a gene. Germline V lookup: CDR1 SGDLS, CDR2 YYNGEE. The CDR3 here is CASKRDYHRQYF. CDR3 nucleotides: TGTGCCAGCAAACGGGACTACCACAGGCAGTACTTC.

CDR3 sequence: CASSTAGTSFHEQYF. The CDR3 nucleotides read TGTGCCAGCAGCACCGCCGGGACTAGCTTCCACGAGCAGTACTTC. The J gene is TRBJ2-7, the V gene TRBV9, with 9 bases that match TRBD2. CDR3 size: 15 residues. Per the germline V gene, CDR1 is SGDLS and CDR2 is YYNGEE. Losses at the gene ends were 4 bases for V and 5 bases for J; bases not matched to a gene: 10.

J is TRBJ2-7 and V is TRBV4-3; 7 positions match TRBD1. V lost 5 bases, J lost 0 bases, and 7 bases stayed unmatched. Looked up from germline, CDR1 is LGHNA and CDR2 is YSLEER. CDR3 size: 15 residues. The CDR3 DNA reads TGCGCCAGCAGCTTCAGGGACAGCAGCTCCTACGAGCAGTACTTC. This sequence encodes CASSFRDSSSYEQYF.

The V call is TRBV6-1, the J call TRBJ2-3; D perhaps matches TRBD1 (6 bases). Germline CDR1 MNHNS, CDR2 SASEGT. The CDR3 extends over 14 amino acids. The germline V and J ends were trimmed by 6 bases and 0 bases, with 10 bases remaining between them. CDR3: CASSPGHSTDTQYF. In nucleotides, the CDR3 is TGTGCCAGCAGCCCGGGACATAGCACAGATACGCAGTATTTT.

The chain links TRBV7-9 to TRBJ2-5, with D perhaps matching TRBD1 (5 bases). The germline V gene encodes CDR1 SEHNR and CDR2 FQNEAQ (reference sequence). V was pared by 3 bases and J by 4 bases, with 12 bases between. CDR3 length equals 14 residues. CDR3 residues: CASSFWQGRETQYF. DNA of the CDR3: TGTGCCAGCAGCTTTTGGCAGGGCAGAGAGACCCAGTACTTC.

The CDR3 DNA follows: TGTGCCAGCAGCAGAGGGACTACCAGCTCCTACGAGCAGTACTTC. Amino acid sequence: CASSRGTTSSYEQYF. The chain links TRBV11-2 to TRBJ2-7, with 7 nucleotides matching TRBD2. Unmatched junction bases numbered 7, after V lost 5 bases and J lost 0 bases. Germline V lookup: CDR1 SGHAT, CDR2 FQNNGV. CDR3 size: 15 residues.

The chain combines TRBV5-1 with TRBJ1-4; D is undetermined. The CDR3 is 15 amino acids. The V gene lost 1 base and the J gene lost 5 bases, with 12 bases spanning the gap. The germline CDR1 and CDR2 sequences are SGHRS and YFSETQ. DNA for the CDR3: TGCGCCAGCAGCTTGCTGGGGAGGGAGAATGAAAAACTGTTTTTT. Protein sequence: CASSLLGRENEKLFF.

The chain combines TRBV10-1 with TRBJ2-3; TRBD1 agrees at 7 bases. There are 14 residues in the CDR3. Germline CDR1 reads WNHNN; CDR2 reads SYGVQD (reference sequence). J lost 4 bases, V lost 5 bases, and 6 bases had no gene match. The CDR3 sequence is CASSRDSPPDTQYF. The CDR3 nucleotides are TGCGCCAGCAGTCGGGACAGTCCTCCAGATACGCAGTATTTT.